A single sample gave rise to the 22 T cell receptor beta chains below, sequenced in a study of T cells after yellow fever vaccination. MiXCR, applied by TCRdb to the 5' RACE reads, yields one record per CDR3 protein. The sample lists approximately 170,000 distinct CDR3 sequences; approximately 11% were seen once. Material: CD8+ T cells sorted from PBMCs, obtained 15 days after the yellow fever booster vaccination. These receptors were collected from a man aged 18 to 29 who received the YFV17D yellow fever vaccine.

V gene TRBV7-9 combines with J gene TRBJ1-6; weak D call: TRBD1 (5 bases). The germline V gene encodes CDR1 SEHNR and CDR2 FQNEAQ (reference sequence). V lost 5 bases and J lost 7, with 15 bases in between. The CDR3 runs 15 residues. Here the CDR3 DNA reads TGTGCCAGCAGCGGGTCCGGGACTGCAAATTCACCCCTCCACTTT. Protein product: CASSGSGTANSPLHF.

This clonotype was seen more than once but under ten times. The chain couples TRBV9 to TRBJ1-3; D uncertain. Germline loops: CDR1 SGDLS, CDR2 YYNGEE. This CDR3 comprises 14 residues. V was shortened by 4 bases and J by 0 bases, with 8 bases between the two germline ends. For the CDR3, the DNA is TGTGCCAGCAGCCCCTCCCGCTCTGGAAACACCATATATTTT. Translation: CASSPSRSGNTIYF.

At least ten counts were recorded for this clonotype. The J gene is TRBJ2-4, the V gene TRBV4-3, with TRBD1 matching 8 bases. Trimming took 6 bases from V and 7 from J; bases not matched to a gene: 8. Looked up from germline, CDR1 is LGHNA and CDR2 is YSLEER. The CDR3 contains 14 residues. The CDR3 is CASSPGAGGNIQYF. The CDR3 DNA follows: TGCGCCAGCAGTCCAGGGGCAGGGGGCAACATTCAGTACTTC.

The sample holds a few counts of this clonotype. The chain has TRBV6-5 and TRBJ1-1, with TRBD1 as a possible D gene (5 bases). CDR1 MNHEY and CDR2 SVGAGI come from the germline V gene. V was shortened by 2 bases and J by 10 bases, with 14 bases between the two germline ends. This CDR3 region has 13 residues. The CDR3 loop is CASSYVQGQGAFF. CDR3 in DNA: TGTGCCAGCAGTTACGTCCAGGGCCAAGGAGCTTTCTTT.

The chain has TRBV4-3 and TRBJ1-1; 9 nucleotides agree with TRBD1. The CDR3 has 14 amino acids. CDR1 LGHNA and CDR2 YSLEER come from the germline V gene. Trimming took 4 bases from V and 1 from J; bases not matched to a gene: 1. In DNA form, the CDR3 reads TGCGCCAGCAGCCGGGGACAGGGGAACACTGAAGCTTTCTTT. Translating gives CASSRGQGNTEAFF.

Here the CDR3 DNA reads TGTGCCAGCAGCCCCCCTTCCCGGTCCTACAATGAGCAGTTCTTC. Translating gives CASSPPSRSYNEQFF. J is TRBJ2-1 and V is TRBV9; D uncertain. The V and J ends lost 4 bases and 1 base respectively, with 12 bases between them. Germline CDR1 is SGDLS and CDR2 is YYNGEE. The CDR3 spans 15 residues.

CDR3 region: CASSPLAGGPVSTDTQYF. DNA for the CDR3: TGTGCCAGCAGTCCACTAGCGGGGGGGCCCGTTAGCACAGATACGCAGTATTTT. V is TRBV7-2 and J is TRBJ2-3; TRBD2 agrees at 13 bases. Per germline, CDR1 SGHTA and CDR2 FQGNSA. V lost 6 bases to trimming and J lost 0 bases; unmatched junction nucleotides: 9. The CDR3 loop spans 18 amino acids.

This clonotype was seen a handful of times. The chain uses TRBV12-3 or TRBV12-4 and TRBJ2-7, with 9 bases that match TRBD1. This CDR3 region has 14 residues. Trimming cost V 5 bases and J 4 bases; bases outside gene matches: 6. The CDR3 spells CASSIDRGRYEQYF. CDR3 sequence (DNA): TGTGCCAGCAGTATTGACAGGGGGAGGTACGAGCAGTACTTC.

The chain links TRBV5-5 to TRBJ2-7, with D possibly TRBD2 on 5 matching bases. In germline, CDR1 is SGHKS, CDR2 YYEKEE (reference sequence). The length of the CDR3 is 16 residues. Between the trimmed V and J ends, which lost 0 bases and 0 bases, there was a span of 13 bases. CDR3 in DNA: TGTGCCAGCAGCTTGGTGGTCGGGGAAAACTCCTACGAGCAGTACTTC. Translation: CASSLVVGENSYEQYF.

The rearrangement uses TRBV6-6 and TRBJ2-5, with 12 bases matching TRBD2. The junction had 11 bases not matched to a gene; V was cut back by 4 bases and J by 5 bases. From germline, CDR1 is MNHNY and CDR2 SVGAGI (reference sequence). The CDR3 runs 17 residues. CDR3 nucleotides: TGTGCCAGCAGTTCTAGCGGGGGGGCCCTTCCATCGGAGACCCAGTACTTC. The encoded protein is CASSSSGGALPSETQYF.

The gene calls are TRBV2 and TRBJ2-3; a weak D match, TRBD2 (6 bases). Germline V gene lookup returns CDR1 SNHLY and CDR2 FYNNEI. The CDR3 spans 16 residues. Trimming left V 3 bases short and J 5 bases short, with 18 bases between. The CDR3 sequence is CASSDLTSTRGDTQYF. In nucleotides, the CDR3 is TGTGCCAGCAGTGACCTCACTAGCACCCGCGGAGATACGCAGTATTTT.

This clonotype was seen more than once but under ten times. The chain carries TRBV7-2 and TRBJ2-7; tentatively, D is TRBD1 (5 bases). This CDR3 is built from 14 residues. The germline V gene has CDR1 SGHTA and CDR2 FQGNSA. Trimming shortened V by 4 bases and J by 4 bases, and 14 bases separated the two germline ends. The DNA for the CDR3 is TGTGCCAGCAGCTCCAGGGATTCCAGGTACGAGCAGTACTTC. Translating gives CASSSRDSRYEQYF.

This clonotype turned up a few times. This rearrangement joins TRBV28 to TRBJ2-7, with D possibly TRBD1 on 6 matching bases. Germline CDR1 reads MDHEN; CDR2 reads SYDVKM. The ends were cut back, 6 bases at V and 2 bases at J, with 17 bases in the middle. The CDR3 spans 15 residues. CDR3 DNA sequence: TGTGCCAGCAGAGCGCCGGGACACGGACCCTACGAGCAGTACTTC. Translation gives CASRAPGHGPYEQYF.

The table lists this clonotype with a few counts. In nucleotides, the CDR3 is TGTGCCAGTAGTATAGTGGCTAGCGGGGGCAATGAGCAGTTCTTC. Translation gives CASSIVASGGNEQFF. The V gene is TRBV19, the J gene TRBJ2-1; the match to TRBD2 covers 10 bases. The CDR3 spans 15 residues. V was clipped by 1 base and J by 6 bases; unmatched bases: 3. Per germline, CDR1 LNHDA and CDR2 SQIVND (reference sequence).

This clonotype occurred many times. The V call is TRBV6-5, the J call TRBJ1-1; weak D call: TRBD1 (6 bases). The CDR3 runs 15 residues. V dropped 0 bases and J dropped 4 bases, with 12 bases sitting between them. In germline, CDR1 is MNHEY, CDR2 SVGAGI. As DNA, the CDR3 is TGTGCCAGCAGTTACTCGAGACAGGTCGGCACTGAAGCTTTCTTT. Translation gives CASSYSRQVGTEAFF.

This rearrangement joins TRBV11-3 to TRBJ2-5; 8 bases are a match to TRBD2. CDR3 length: 15 residues. Germline trimming cut 4 bases from V and 5 bases from J; bases unmatched to any gene: 9. Germline loops: CDR1 SGHNT, CDR2 YENEEA. CDR3 in amino acids: CASSSGTRELETQYF. Here the CDR3 DNA reads TGTGCCAGCAGCTCCGGGACTAGAGAGTTGGAGACCCAGTACTTC.

This clonotype turned up a few times. The chain joins TRBV7-9 to TRBJ2-1; possible D gene TRBD2, 6 bases. V was trimmed by 0 bases and J by 8 bases, leaving 20 bases between them. Germline V CDR1 and CDR2: SEHNR, FQNEAQ (reference sequence). The length of the CDR3 is 17 residues. CDR3 in amino acids: CASSLARPADWEDEQFF. CDR3 DNA: TGTGCCAGCAGCTTAGCGAGGCCCGCGGATTGGGAGGATGAGCAGTTCTTC.

This clonotype was seen only a few times. This chain connects TRBV9 to TRBJ2-5, with 9 bases fitting TRBD1. Germline assignment: CDR1 SGDLS and CDR2 YYNGEE. This CDR3 comprises 15 residues. Trimming took 4 bases from V and 3 from J; bases not matched to a gene: 7. The CDR3 reads CASSPEQGAKETQYF. In DNA, the CDR3 is TGTGCCAGCAGCCCGGAACAGGGGGCCAAAGAGACCCAGTACTTC.

This clonotype was seen a handful of times. J is TRBJ2-7 and V is TRBV19; D could derive from TRBD1 or TRBD2 (5 bases each). Looked up from germline, CDR1 is LNHDA and CDR2 is SQIVND (reference sequence). Trimming left V 5 bases short and J 3 bases short, with 17 bases between. This CDR3 is built from 15 residues. In nucleotides, the CDR3 is TGTGCCAGTAGTGCTACCGGGACGGGGAACTACGAGCAGTACTTC. It yields the protein CASSATGTGNYEQYF.

This clonotype was detected only a few times. The V and J genes are TRBV12-3 or TRBV12-4 and TRBJ1-2; D unclear. The CDR3 contains 16 residues. Trimming removed 1 base at V and 0 bases at J, with 12 bases between. CDR3 nucleotide sequence: TGTGCCAGCAGTTTAGGAGCGGCTGCTCCTAACTATGGCTACACCTTC. Residues: CASSLGAAAPNYGYTF.

The V gene is TRBV7-8, the J gene TRBJ2-5; D is uncertain. Germline values: CDR1 SGHVS, CDR2 FQNEAQ. With 1 base removed from V and 0 bases from J, the gap between germline ends came to 3 bases. This CDR3 has 13 amino acids. The DNA of the CDR3 is TGTGCCAGCAGCTTAGTCTACCAAGAGACCCAGTACTTC. This encodes CASSLVYQETQYF. Variable domain in full (rest from reference TRBV7-8 and TRBJ2-5): GAGVSQSPRYKVAKRGQDVALRCDPISGHVSLFWYQQALGQGPEFLTYFQNEAQLDKSGLPSDRFFAERPEGSVSTLKIQRTQQEDSAVYLCASSLVYQETQYFGPGTRLLVL.

This clonotype was detected a few times. The chain links TRBV20-1 to TRBJ2-3; TRBD1 is a possible D gene (5 bases). This CDR3 is 16 amino acids long. Deletions cut 0 bases from V and 6 bases from J, with 19 bases between. The germline gives CDR1 DFQATT, CDR2 SNEGSKA (reference sequence). The CDR3 DNA reads as TGCAGTGCTAGAGATCAGGCAGGGTTGGAAGTGGATACGCAGTATTTT. Translating it yields CSARDQAGLEVDTQYF.